This TCR beta chain was documented in a study of cytomegalovirus exposure and HLA in healthy donors. With 0 bases removed from V and 3 bases from J, the gap between germline ends came to 10 bases. The germline V gene encodes CDR1 SGDLS and CDR2 YYNGEE. The length of the CDR3 is 15 residues. Primers included in the PCR were 60 Vbeta and 13 Jbeta primers. Clones were sequenced by immunoSEQ multiplex PCR, and TCRdb holds only the in-frame ones, with some missing. The sample carries about 160,000 clones, around 80% recorded once. The TCR was taken from a male donor in good health and CMV-seropositive. The rearrangement links TRBV9 to TRBJ1-5; D remains ambiguous. The source material was PBMCs. CDR3 amino acids: CASSVVGDPNQPQHF. The CDR3, as DNA: TGTGCCAGCAGCGTAGTCGGGGATCCCAATCAGCCCCAGCATTTT.